The source of this T cell receptor (beta chain) is a study of blood T cell repertoires in COVID-19. On the study more broadly: Samples came from the United States, Italy and Spain, spanning acute and convalescent COVID-19.

Trimming stripped 5 bases from V and 4 bases from J, with 11 bases between. The CDR3 spans 13 residues. Germline V gene lookup returns CDR1 MGHRA and CDR2 YSYEKL. Authors' methods: Nucleated cell number was recorded as an estimate derived from reference gene primer amplification. The protocol was immunoSEQ multiplex PCR, while the TCRdb copy is restricted to in-frame clones and leaves out a portion. Clone size and the V and J calls come from that table; the DNA yielded D and trimming. The sample holds approximately 350,000 clones, 83% seen once. The sequenced sample consisted of peripheral blood. This receptor was identified in a man aged 25-40 years with active or convalescent COVID-19. The chain uses TRBV4-1 and TRBJ1-2; tentatively, D is TRBD1 (6 bases). The CDR3 nucleotides are TGCGCCAGCAGCTCCGGGACACTCTATGGCTACACCTTC. Translated: CASSSGTLYGYTF.